The source of this TCR beta chain is a study of cytomegalovirus exposure and HLA in healthy donors. Trimming removed 7 bases at V and 4 bases at J, with 17 bases between. Germline CDR1 and CDR2: MDHEN and SYDVKM. CDR3 length: 15 amino acids. A multiplex PCR was run with 60 Vbeta primers and 13 Jbeta primers. This table comes from immunoSEQ multiplex PCR, and its TCRdb copy is limited to in-frame clones, with some not included. The sample includes some 200,000 clones, around three quarters of them seen just once. Sequencing input: PBMCs. The J gene is TRBJ1-5, the V gene TRBV28, with D possibly matching TRBD1 (5 bases). This receptor was identified in a woman between 50 and 59 years old in good health and CMV-seronegative. The CDR3 loop reads CASTTSGIPNQPQHF. The CDR3 coding sequence is TGTGCCAGCACCACCTCAGGGATCCCTAATCAGCCCCAGCATTTT.